This TCR beta chain derives from a study of untreated major depressive disorder. Produced via immunoSEQ multiplex PCR; TCRdb's table is partial and in-frame only. The sample has about 15,000 clones, about nine tenths seen once. Regarding this clone: The antigen is not known.

General study findings and limits: CD4+ T cells from depressed patients used TRBV05-01 (Vbeta 5.1) more often than controls. A comparatively small sample limits the generalizability of these findings.

The CDR3 has 15 residues. CDR1 MNHNS and CDR2 SASEGT come from the germline V gene. V was trimmed by 2 bases and J by 8 bases, leaving 13 bases between them. Participants were all of European descent. Major depressive disorder by DSM-IV, Hamilton depression score of at least 18. Each donor gave approximately 30 ml of EDTA blood. The receptor's source is a young man with major depressive disorder. Sequenced input: CD4+ T cells from PBMCs. This chain links TRBV6-1 with TRBJ1-6; D is uncertain. CDR3 in amino acids: CASSEKTAKDSPLHF. The DNA of the CDR3 is TGTGCCAGCAGTGAAAAGACTGCGAAAGATTCACCCCTCCACTTT.